The 30 T cell receptor beta chains in this list originate from one sample, sequenced in a study of beta chain features in type 1 diabetes. Reverse transcription of all isolated RNA meant that expressed TCRB transcripts were sequenced. TCRdb keeps only in-frame clones here, not all; method: immunoSEQ multiplex PCR. The sample contains more than 300,000 clones, around 15% of which appear only once. The sample consisted of naive CD4+ T cells from blood. The origin of the receptors is a woman under 30 in good health.

The CDR3 DNA follows: TGTGCCAGCAGTGCTGGGACTAGCTTGAGGACCGGGGAGCTGTTTTTT. Residues: CASSAGTSLRTGELFF. The rearrangement uses TRBV2 and TRBJ2-2, with 9 bases fitting TRBD2. Germline-derived CDR1 and CDR2 are SNHLY and FYNNEI. The CDR3 loop spans 16 amino acids. Trimming took 4 bases from V and 5 from J; bases not matched to a gene: 8.

The CDR3 sequence: CASSQDSGLSSYNEQFF. The CDR3 nucleotides are TGTGCCAGCAGCCAGGACAGCGGTCTAAGCTCCTACAATGAGCAGTTCTTC. The rearrangement links TRBV11-3 to TRBJ2-1; D possibly corresponds to TRBD1 (6 bases). This CDR3 is 17 amino acids long. The V end lost 5 bases, the J end lost 0 bases, and 17 bases lay between the germline ends. The germline gives CDR1 SGHNT, CDR2 YENEEA. The full variable domain, its missing parts supplied by reference TRBV11-3 and TRBJ2-1, is EAGVVQSPRYKIIEKKQPVAFWCNPISGHNTLYWYLQNLGQGPELLIRYENEEAVDDSQLPKDRFSAERLKGVDSTLKIQPAELGDSAVYLCASSQDSGLSSYNEQFFGPGTRLTVL.

In its sample, this clone was seen a few times. The gene calls are TRBV7-8 and TRBJ2-7, with D possibly TRBD2 on 6 matching bases. V lost 2 bases and J 1 base, leaving 9 bases between the germline ends. Germline V gives CDR1 SGHVS, CDR2 FQNEAQ. The CDR3 has 14 amino acids. CDR3 residues: CASSLRLDSYEQYF. As DNA, the CDR3 is TGTGCCAGCAGCTTACGACTAGATTCCTACGAGCAGTACTTC.

The sample holds a few counts of this clone. V gene TRBV9 combines with J gene TRBJ2-3; 11 bases agree with TRBD2. The CDR3 covers 16 residues. Germline-derived CDR1 and CDR2 are SGDLS and YYNGEE. With 2 bases clipped from V and 4 bases from J, the junction kept 6 bases outside the gene matches. CDR3 coding DNA: TGTGCCAGCAGCGTGTTAGCGGGAGGGTACCCAGATACGCAGTATTTT. Residues: CASSVLAGGYPDTQYF. The whole variable domain, filled in from reference TRBV9 and TRBJ2-3, reads DSGVTQTPKHLITATGQRVTLRCSPRSGDLSVYWYQQSLDQGLQFLIQYYNGEERAKGNILERFSAQQFPDLHSELNLSSLELGDSALYFCASSVLAGGYPDTQYFGPGTRLTVL.

A few counts support this clone. The chain carries TRBV30 and TRBJ2-1; 9 bases align to TRBD2. Germline values: CDR1 GTSNPN, CDR2 SVGIG (reference sequence). The trim removed 3 bases at V and 16 bases at J, leaving 13 bases unmatched. This CDR3 has 13 amino acids. CDR3 sequence: CAWSIGGREGIFF. CDR3 in DNA: TGTGCCTGGAGCATTGGTGGGCGGGAGGGAATTTTCTTC.

A few counts support this clone. This chain joins TRBV4-3 and TRBJ2-1; 8 bases agree with TRBD2. The J segment lost 7 bases and the V segment lost 1 base, leaving 3 bases of the junction unmatched. The CDR3 length is 14 residues. CDR1 and CDR2 (germline): LGHNA, YSLEER. CDR3 sequence: CASSQAGTRNEQFF. In DNA form, the CDR3 reads TGCGCCAGCAGCCAAGCCGGGACTAGGAATGAGCAGTTCTTC.

This clone has just a few counts. This chain connects TRBV5-6 to TRBJ1-5; D may be TRBD1 (6 bases). The CDR3 sequence is 14 residues long. Germline V lookup: CDR1 SGHDT, CDR2 YYEEEE. Trimming removed 3 bases from V and 1 base from J, with 8 bases in between. The CDR3 here is CASSYTGSNQPQHF. The CDR3 DNA sequence: TGTGCCAGCAGCTATACAGGGAGCAATCAGCCCCAGCATTTT.

This clone has only a few counts. The chain links TRBV10-3 to TRBJ1-5; perhaps TRBD1 as D (6 bases). The V gene lost 8 bases and the J gene lost 3 bases, with 14 bases spanning the gap. Per the germline V gene, CDR1 is ENHRY and CDR2 is SYGVKD. CDR3 length: 14 residues. The DNA of the CDR3 is TGTGCCATCGGGAGCAGGGGTGACAATCAGCCCCAGCATTTT. Its protein is CAIGSRGDNQPQHF.

This clone showed up just a few times. This sample also contains other DNA sequences that code for the same CDR3. The chain employs TRBV30 and TRBJ1-5; 7 bases are shared with TRBD1. The germline gives CDR1 GTSNPN, CDR2 SVGIG (reference sequence). Trimming took 0 bases from V and 1 from J; bases not matched to a gene: 3. The CDR3 runs to 15 residues. CDR3 nucleotides: TGTGCCTGGAGTGTACCAGGGGGAAGCAATCAGCCCCAGCATTTT. Translation: CAWSVPGGSNQPQHF.

Only a few counts were recorded for this clone. The rearrangement uses TRBV5-1 and TRBJ2-7; 7 positions agree with TRBD1. The CDR3 sequence is 16 residues long. Germline trimming cut 7 bases from V and 2 bases from J; bases unmatched to any gene: 15. Germline values: CDR1 SGHRS, CDR2 YFSETQ. This CDR3 reads CASRGQASAVTYEQYF. The CDR3 region has the DNA TGCGCCAGCCGAGGACAGGCCTCAGCGGTCACCTACGAGCAGTACTTC.

The chain joins TRBV30 to TRBJ1-2; 7 positions agree with TRBD1. Germline assignment: CDR1 GTSNPN and CDR2 SVGIG (reference sequence). The CDR3 extends over 13 amino acids. V was clipped by 4 bases and J by 4 bases; unmatched bases: 6. Written as DNA, the CDR3 is TGTGCCTGGACCCAACAGGGGATCTATGGCTACACCTTC. Protein sequence: CAWTQQGIYGYTF.

V usage is TRBV5-1 and J usage is TRBJ2-5; D unresolved. Per germline, CDR1 SGHRS and CDR2 YFSETQ. The CDR3 spans 12 residues. Trimming cost V 3 bases and J 0 bases, with 3 bases left between them. The CDR3 spells CASSYNQETQYF. CDR3 DNA: TGCGCCAGCAGCTACAACCAAGAGACCCAGTACTTC. The whole variable domain, remainder taken from reference TRBV5-1 and TRBJ2-5, is KAGVTQTPRYLIKTRGQQVTLSCSPISGHRSVSWYQQTPGQGLQFLFEYFSETQRNKGNFPGRFSGRQFSNSRSEMNVSTLELGDSALYLCASSYNQETQYFGPGTRLLVL.

This sequence joins TRBV28 and TRBJ1-1, with D maybe TRBD1 (6 bases). Germline CDR1 MDHEN, CDR2 SYDVKM. V shed 5 bases and J shed 2 bases, with 18 bases lying between them. This CDR3 region has 16 residues. The chain's CDR3 is CASSPARTAPNTEAFF. DNA for the CDR3: TGTGCCAGCAGTCCCGCCCGGACAGCCCCTAACACTGAAGCTTTCTTT.

This clone has a handful of counts. V is TRBV29-1 and J is TRBJ1-1; a possible D gene is TRBD1 (6 bases). Germline V gene data show CDR1 as SQVTM and CDR2 as ANQGSEA. The germline V and J ends were trimmed by 5 bases and 0 bases, with 10 bases remaining between them. The CDR3 totals 13 residues. The CDR3: CSVQGNLNTEAFF. The CDR3 DNA is TGCAGCGTTCAGGGGAACCTGAACACTGAAGCTTTCTTT.

The chain joins TRBV30 to TRBJ2-7; 11 nucleotides match TRBD1. The germline gives CDR1 GTSNPN, CDR2 SVGIG (reference sequence). The CDR3 extends over 14 amino acids. Losses at the gene ends were 2 bases for V and 7 bases for J; bases not matched to a gene: 7. The CDR3 is CAWSSGQGAGEQYF. CDR3 nucleotides: TGTGCCTGGAGTTCAGGACAGGGGGCAGGGGAGCAGTACTTC.

This clone was counted a few times. This rearrangement joins TRBV30 to TRBJ1-2; D is unclear. V lost 2 bases and J lost 4, with 5 bases in between. The CDR3 covers 11 residues. CDR1 and CDR2 from the germline V gene are GTSNPN and SVGIG (reference sequence). The CDR3 DNA follows: TGTGCCTGGAGTAACAGCTATGGCTACACCTTC. As protein: CAWSNSYGYTF.

This clone was seen a handful of times. V and J are TRBV10-3 and TRBJ2-1; 7 bases match TRBD2. This CDR3 is built from 14 residues. In germline, CDR1 is ENHRY, CDR2 SYGVKD. J gave up 3 bases and V 7 bases, and 6 bases lay outside the gene matches. The CDR3 reads CAINGASGYNEQFF. As DNA, the CDR3 is TGTGCCATCAACGGAGCTAGCGGCTACAATGAGCAGTTCTTC.

This clone was recorded a few times. The V gene is TRBV30, the J gene TRBJ2-3, with 9 nucleotides matching TRBD1. Germline assignment: CDR1 GTSNPN and CDR2 SVGIG (reference sequence). V trimming: 7 bases; J trimming: 6 bases; junction bases outside the gene matches: 8. The CDR3 loop spans 13 amino acids. CDR3 bases: TGTGCCTTATCCGGGACAGGGTTTGATACGCAGTATTTT. As protein: CALSGTGFDTQYF.

The table lists this clone with a few counts. This rearrangement joins TRBV30 to TRBJ2-7, with 8 positions matching TRBD1. Trimming cost V 3 bases and J 0 bases; bases outside gene matches: 7. The CDR3 loop spans 15 amino acids. CDR1 and CDR2 from the germline V gene are GTSNPN and SVGIG (reference sequence). CDR3 sequence: CAWRASGGNSYEQYF. The CDR3 DNA follows: TGTGCCTGGAGAGCTTCAGGGGGCAACTCCTACGAGCAGTACTTC.

The chain carries TRBV28 and TRBJ2-7; the D gene is possibly TRBD2 (6 bases). Germline V gene data show CDR1 as MDHEN and CDR2 as SYDVKM. Deletions cut 7 bases from V and 0 bases from J, with 13 bases between. The CDR3 loop spans 14 amino acids. The CDR3 sequence: CASTGGVASYEQYF. CDR3 nucleotide sequence: TGTGCCAGCACCGGCGGGGTGGCCTCCTACGAGCAGTACTTC.

J is TRBJ2-7 and V is TRBV20-1; D unclear. From germline, CDR1 is DFQATT and CDR2 SNEGSKA (reference sequence). The CDR3 has 11 amino acids. Deletions cut 3 bases from V and 5 bases from J, with 8 bases between. Written as DNA, the CDR3 is TGCAGTGCTAGGCCCCAGAACGAGCAGTACTTC. Its protein is CSARPQNEQYF.

This clone was detected a few times. The V call is TRBV11-2, the J call TRBJ2-7, with unresolved D. From germline, CDR1 is SGHAT and CDR2 FQNNGV. CDR3 length equals 14 residues. V lost 0 bases and J lost 0, with 6 bases in between. The CDR3 here is CASSLDGGSYEQYF. DNA of the CDR3: TGTGCCAGCAGCTTAGACGGCGGCTCCTACGAGCAGTACTTC.

This clone has only a few counts. V gene TRBV7-9 combines with J gene TRBJ1-5; tentative D call: TRBD1 (6 bases). This CDR3 contains 15 residues. The germline V gene encodes CDR1 SEHNR and CDR2 FQNEAQ (reference sequence). Trimming shortened V by 1 base and J by 3 bases, and 10 bases separated the two germline ends. The CDR3 loop is CASSLGTAANQPQHF. CDR3 in DNA: TGTGCCAGCAGCTTAGGGACAGCTGCCAATCAGCCCCAGCATTTT. Using reference TRBV7-9 and TRBJ1-5 for the parts outside the CDR3, the full variable domain is DTGVSQNPRHKITKRGQNVTFRCDPISEHNRLYWYRQTLGQGPEFLTYFQNEAQLEKSRLLSDRFSAERPKGSFSTLEIQRTEQGDSAMYLCASSLGTAANQPQHFGDGTRLSIL.

This clone has a handful of counts. The chain links TRBV30 to TRBJ1-2; unclear D gene. The CDR3 consists of 13 residues. Trimming left V 3 bases short and J 0 bases short, with 8 bases between. Looked up from germline, CDR1 is GTSNPN and CDR2 is SVGIG (reference sequence). In DNA, the CDR3 is TGTGCCTGGAGGGAGCAAGCTAACTATGGCTACACCTTC. Translated: CAWREQANYGYTF.

V gene TRBV7-9 combines with J gene TRBJ2-4; 9 nucleotides match TRBD2. This CDR3 comprises 18 residues. CDR1 and CDR2 from the germline V gene are SEHNR and FQNEAQ (reference sequence). Germline trimming cut 5 bases from V and 8 bases from J; bases unmatched to any gene: 19. The CDR3 nucleotides are TGTGCCAGCAGCCCAGGGGTGGGACTAGCCCTAGGAGCGGACATTCAGTACTTC. Its protein product is CASSPGVGLALGADIQYF.

This chain connects TRBV6-1 to TRBJ2-7; 9 nucleotides line up with TRBD2. The germline CDR1 and CDR2 sequences are MNHNS and SASEGT. The trim removed 9 bases at V and 2 bases at J, leaving 5 bases unmatched. This CDR3 region has 13 residues. This CDR3 is CASLLAGTYEQYF. The CDR3, as DNA: TGTGCCAGTTTGCTAGCGGGGACCTACGAGCAGTACTTC.

V usage is TRBV5-4 and J usage is TRBJ2-1, with 8 bases matching TRBD2. V lost 0 bases, J lost 10 bases, and 9 bases stayed unmatched. The CDR3 loop spans 15 amino acids. Germline V gene lookup returns CDR1 SGHNT and CDR2 YYREEE (reference sequence). CDR3 in DNA: TGTGCCAGCAGCTTGGAAGGGACTAGAGGTGGGGAGCAGTTCTTC. It yields the protein CASSLEGTRGGEQFF.

This clone appeared a few times. The V gene is TRBV4-2, the J gene TRBJ1-2; tentatively, D is TRBD1 (6 bases). Germline V gene lookup returns CDR1 LGHNA and CDR2 YNFKEQ. This CDR3 contains 16 residues. Trimming removed 1 base at V and 3 bases at J, with 15 bases between. The CDR3 spells CASSQGSTGSHYGYTF. CDR3 in DNA: TGTGCCAGCAGCCAAGGCTCTACAGGGAGTCACTATGGCTACACCTTC.

The chain carries TRBV5-1 and TRBJ2-2; a possible D gene is TRBD2 (6 bases). In germline, CDR1 is SGHRS, CDR2 YFSETQ. Deletions cut 6 bases from V and 4 bases from J, with 13 bases between. The CDR3 consists of 14 residues. DNA for the CDR3: TGCGCCAGCACCCCGGCCGGGGGCACCGGGGAGCTGTTTTTT. This translates into CASTPAGGTGELFF.

The chain is built from TRBV28 and TRBJ1-2, with D possibly matching TRBD1 (6 bases). The length of the CDR3 is 15 residues. The germline V gene has CDR1 MDHEN and CDR2 SYDVKM. The ends were cut back, 2 bases at V and 7 bases at J, with 17 bases in the middle. CDR3 DNA: TGTGCCAGCAGTTTAGGGCGGGGGGCACAGGGTGGCTACACCTTC. This translates into CASSLGRGAQGGYTF.